This is a list of T cell receptor beta chains from one sample in a study of shared clonotypes between healthy human individuals. Only in-frame clones appear in the TCRdb table, and some are missing; sequencing was by immunoSEQ multiplex PCR. This table has approximately 980,000 clones, over 75% appearing once. The sample taken for sequencing was memory CD4+ T cells sorted from blood. These receptors were collected from a man younger than 35 in good health. CDR3s include the opening cysteine and the closing phenylalanine or tryptophan. The D gene is left open where the match is weak. Only some rows state a clone size, as once, few, many or a class for expanded clones.

clone_size j_call v_call d_call cdr3_nt cdr3_aa
. TRBJ2-2 TRBV7-2 . TGTGCCAGCAGCTTAGAAGGGCGCAGGACCGGGGAGCTGTTTTTT CASSLEGRRTGELFF
once TRBJ2-3 TRBV10-3 . TGTGCCATCACAGGGACGGGCGCAGATACGCAGTATTTT CAITGTGADTQYF
. TRBJ2-7 TRBV7-2 . TGTGCCAGCAGCTTAGACAGTCGCTACGAGCAGTACTTC CASSLDSRYEQYF
. TRBJ2-3 TRBV6-4 TRBD2 TGTGCCAGCAGACCTACTAGCGGGGTAACAGATACGCAGTATTTT CASRPTSGVTDTQYF
. TRBJ1-5 TRBV19 TRBD1 TGTGCCAGTTTACCCGCCACAGGGGCGAATCAGCCCCAGCATTTT CASLPATGANQPQHF
once TRBJ1-2 TRBV7-9 . TGTGCCAGCAGCTTAGCGGGAAGGCGGGGCAACTATGGCTACACCTTC CASSLAGRRGNYGYTF
. TRBJ2-7 TRBV14 TRBD1 TGTGCCAGCAGCCCCGGGACAGGATATTTCGAGCAGTACTTC CASSPGTGYFEQYF
. TRBJ1-5 TRBV19 . TGTGCCAGTAGTATCGAGACGGGTCAGCCCCAGCATTTT CASSIETGQPQHF
many TRBJ2-1 TRBV10-3 . TGTGCCAACGGGAAATCCTACAATGAGCAGTTCTTC CANGKSYNEQFF
. TRBJ2-3 TRBV10-3 TRBD1 TGTGCCATCAATGACAGGGAGTTAGATACGCAGTATTTT CAINDRELDTQYF
few TRBJ2-2 TRBV4-1 TRBD1 TGCGCCAGCAGCCAAGGGGGGTTGCGGGGACAGGGAGAGGCCGGGGAGCTGTTTTTT CASSQGGLRGQGEAGELFF
few TRBJ2-1 TRBV5-4 TRBD1 TGTGCCAGCAGCACGACAGGGTACAATGAGCAGTTCTTC CASSTTGYNEQFF
. TRBJ2-2 TRBV2 . TGTGCCAGCAGTCTGGGACTTGCAACCGGGGAGCTGTTTTTT CASSLGLATGELFF
. TRBJ1-2 TRBV30 TRBD1 TGTGCCTCCATCCTCGATCGACAGGGGAGCAACTATGGCTACACCTTC CASILDRQGSNYGYTF
. TRBJ2-4 TRBV28 TRBD1 TGTGCCAGCAGTTTACCCCTGACAGGGGACATTCAGTACTTC CASSLPLTGDIQYF
. TRBJ2-7 TRBV5-6 . TGTGCCAGCAGCTTGGGGTCTACTTTCTCCTACGAGCAGTACTTC CASSLGSTFSYEQYF
few TRBJ1-3 TRBV9 . TGTGCCAGCAGCGCTGGGACTTTTGCTGGAAACACCATATATTTT CASSAGTFAGNTIYF
few TRBJ2-7 TRBV6-4 TRBD1 TGTGCCAGCAACCGGGACAGGAGGTCCTACGAGCAGTACTTC CASNRDRRSYEQYF
. TRBJ2-6 TRBV7-2 . TGTGCCAGCAGCTTAGGCCGATTCTCTGGGGCCAACGTCCTGACTTTC CASSLGRFSGANVLTF
. TRBJ1-4 TRBV28 TRBD1 TGTGCCAGCAGCAGGGGGGCCTTTAATGAAAAACTGTTTTTT CASSRGAFNEKLFF
many TRBJ2-1 TRBV2 . TGTGCCAGCAGTGTGCCCCTGATTGGTTGGAATGAGCAGTTCTTC CASSVPLIGWNEQFF
. TRBJ2-3 TRBV11-2 TRBD2 TGTGCCAGCAGCTTTCGGACTAGCGGGGGGGTTCGCACAGATACGCAGTATTTT CASSFRTSGGVRTDTQYF
few TRBJ2-7 TRBV5-8 . TGTGCCAGCAGCCCCGAGAGAAACGAGCAGTACTTC CASSPERNEQYF
. TRBJ1-2 TRBV4-2 . TGTGCCAGCAGCCAAGTTACAGACTATGGCTACACCTTC CASSQVTDYGYTF
. TRBJ2-7 TRBV4-3 TRBD2 TGCGCCAGCAGCCAACTAGCGGGGGGGTCCTACGAGCAGTACTTC CASSQLAGGSYEQYF